This T cell receptor (beta chain) appears in the sequencing data of a study of glioma-infiltrating T cells. This CDR3 spans 12 amino acids. Germline CDR1 SEHNR, CDR2 FQNEAQ (reference sequence). Trimming removed 1 base from V and 7 bases from J, with 8 bases in between. The iRepertoire nested amplicon-rescue multiplex PCR amplified TCR alpha and beta CDR3s from RNA. TCRdb independently ran MiXCR on the multiplex PCR reads; one entry per CDR3 protein. This repertoire shows around 180,000 distinct CDR3 sequences, around 40% found once; its top ten account for under 6.5%. Worth noting for this clonotype: A much more abundant neighbour one base away suggests this may be a read error.

Sequencing was performed on glioma tissue, nonneoplastic brain tissue, or PBMCs (not recorded which). The J gene is TRBJ2-7, the V gene TRBV7-9; unclear D gene. This TCR was recovered from a human donor with low-grade glioma or glioblastoma, undergoing nonglioma brain surgery, or in good health (not recorded which). The CDR3 here is CASSLGHGEQYF. Written as DNA, the CDR3 is TGTGCCAGCAGCTTAGGCCACGGTGAGCAGTACTTC.